The 15 T cell receptor beta chains given below trace back to one sample, sequenced in a study of OX40 agonist ivuxolimab in advanced cancers. Here immunoSEQ multiplex PCR was the method, and the copy in TCRdb shows in-frame clones only, minus some. The sample has about 79,000 clones, about nine tenths seen once; the top ten hold around 4.3%. The specimen comprised CD4+ or CD8+ T cells sorted from blood, sampled in a trial of the OX40 agonist ivuxolimab. All receptors come from an adult with an advanced solid tumor such as melanoma, head and neck, liver or kidney cancer.

This sequence joins TRBV6-5 and TRBJ2-1; TRBD2 aligns across 13 bases. This CDR3 region has 15 residues. CDR1 MNHEY and CDR2 SVGAGI come from the germline V gene. After removal of 7 bases from V and 8 bases from J, the junction contained 8 bases not matched to a gene. The CDR3 nucleotides read TGTGCCAGCACCAAACTAGCGGGAGGGCCGGATGAGCAGTTCTTC. Its protein is CASTKLAGGPDEQFF.

This sequence joins TRBV30 and TRBJ2-5, with TRBD1 matching 7 bases. Germline V CDR1 and CDR2: GTSNPN, SVGIG (reference sequence). The CDR3 has 14 residues. J gave up 2 bases and V 1 base, and 4 bases lay outside the gene matches. DNA of the CDR3: TGTGCCTGGAGTGCGGGACAGAGACAAGAGACCCAGTACTTC. This encodes CAWSAGQRQETQYF.

The rearrangement joins TRBV6-5 to TRBJ1-4; TRBD1 is a possible D gene (6 bases). V gave up 6 bases and J gave up 7 bases, with 15 bases separating them. This CDR3 has 14 amino acids. The germline CDR1 and CDR2 sequences are MNHEY and SVGAGI. CDR3 loop: CASRPGQRSEKLFF. The CDR3 bases are TGTGCCAGCAGACCGGGACAACGGAGTGAAAAACTGTTTTTT.

This clone showed up just a few times. The rearrangement uses TRBV9 and TRBJ2-3; either TRBD1 or TRBD2 may supply D (6 bases each). CDR3 length: 13 residues. V was clipped by 7 bases and J by 0 bases, with 9 bases between them. Germline CDR1 is SGDLS and CDR2 is YYNGEE. The CDR3 reads CASGGLSTDTQYF. The CDR3 DNA reads TGTGCCAGCGGGGGGCTAAGCACAGATACGCAGTATTTT.

The rearrangement joins TRBV28 to TRBJ2-1, with 9 bases fitting TRBD2. The germline V gene has CDR1 MDHEN and CDR2 SYDVKM. The CDR3 has 14 amino acids. V gave up 7 bases and J gave up 5 bases; unmatched junction bases: 6. Here the CDR3 reads CASMGSGSNNEQFF. The CDR3 DNA reads as TGTGCCAGCATGGGTAGCGGGAGTAACAATGAGCAGTTCTTC.

This chain joins TRBV19 and TRBJ1-5; D is possibly TRBD1 (6 bases). V lost 6 bases, J lost 2 bases, and 14 bases lay in between. This CDR3 has 15 amino acids. CDR1 is LNHDA and CDR2 is SQIVND in the germline V gene (reference sequence). DNA of the CDR3: TGTGCCAGTAGGGAAACAGGGAAGGGCAATCAGCCCCAGCATTTT. Translating it yields CASRETGKGNQPQHF.

V is TRBV7-2 and J is TRBJ1-1; D uncertain. The V end lost 3 bases, the J end lost 8 bases, and 16 bases lay between the germline ends. The CDR3 runs to 14 residues. Germline CDR1 SGHTA, CDR2 FQGNSA. The CDR3 DNA sequence: TGTGCCAGCAGCTTCGGGCTCTCTTTTCCCGAAGCTTTCTTT. It translates to CASSFGLSFPEAFF.

This chain uses TRBV2 with TRBJ2-1; the match to TRBD2 covers 12 bases. Germline V lookup: CDR1 SNHLY, CDR2 FYNNEI. The CDR3 is 15 amino acids. V was clipped by 6 bases and J by 4 bases; unmatched bases: 4. The chain's CDR3 is CASRTSGSRYNEQFF. CDR3 bases: TGTGCCAGCAGGACTAGCGGGAGTCGGTACAATGAGCAGTTCTTC. Based on the CDR3 plus reference TRBV2 and TRBJ2-1, the full variable domain is EPEVTQTPSHQVTQMGQEVILRCVPISNHLYFYWYRQILGQKVEFLVSFYNNEISEKSEIFDDQFSVERPDGSNFTLKIRSTKLEDSAMYFCASRTSGSRYNEQFFGPGTRLTVL.

This clone appeared once. The CDR3 reads CASSLLGTSYEQYF. The CDR3 DNA reads TGTGCCAGCAGTTTATTAGGCACCTCCTACGAGCAGTACTTC. V and J are TRBV27 and TRBJ2-7; no clear D gene. The CDR3 sequence is 14 residues long. Germline V gene sequence: CDR1 MNHEY, CDR2 SMNVEV (reference sequence). Trimming stripped 1 base from V and 0 bases from J, with 7 bases between.

V usage is TRBV4-2 and J usage is TRBJ2-3; perhaps TRBD2 as D (6 bases). Trimming took 3 bases from V and 1 from J, leaving 11 bases between them. This CDR3 has 15 residues. Germline CDR1 LGHNA, CDR2 YNFKEQ. Here the CDR3 reads CASSQATGGTDTQYF. In nucleotides, the CDR3 is TGTGCCAGCAGCCAGGCGACGGGGGGCACAGATACGCAGTATTTT.

The chain links TRBV6-5 to TRBJ1-2; 8 nucleotides match TRBD1. CDR1 is MNHEY, CDR2 SVGAGI, per germline. J was trimmed by 3 bases and V by 5 bases; bases with no gene match: 8. CDR3 length equals 15 residues. CDR3 amino acids: CASSKSRDRHYGYTF. CDR3 in DNA: TGTGCCAGCAGTAAAAGCAGGGACAGGCACTATGGCTACACCTTC.

The chain employs TRBV6-1 and TRBJ1-1; weak D call: TRBD1 (5 bases). The CDR3 is 13 amino acids. Germline V gives CDR1 MNHNS, CDR2 SASEGT. Trimming pared 4 bases from V and 7 bases from J, leaving 13 bases between. The CDR3 DNA sequence: TGTGCCAGCAGTGCGACAGTTATCAATGAAGCTTTCTTT. Residues: CASSATVINEAFF.

This clone has a handful of counts. CDR3 nucleotide sequence: TGTGCCAGCAGAACAGGGCAGGGGAGGCAGCCCCAGCATTTT. This gives the protein CASRTGQGRQPQHF. The chain carries TRBV28 and TRBJ1-5; perhaps TRBD1 as D (6 bases). The V gene lost 6 bases and the J gene lost 7 bases, with 16 bases spanning the gap. The CDR3 sequence is 14 residues long. Germline V gene lookup returns CDR1 MDHEN and CDR2 SYDVKM.

The chain recombines TRBV7-2 with TRBJ2-1; D possibly corresponds to TRBD2 (6 bases). This CDR3 contains 15 residues. Germline lookup yields CDR1 SGHTA and CDR2 FQGNSA. The V and J ends lost 5 bases and 7 bases respectively, with 18 bases between them. The CDR3 DNA is TGTGCCAGCAGCCGCCCCGGGACTGGAACAAATGAGCAGTTCTTC. It translates to CASSRPGTGTNEQFF.

The rearrangement uses TRBV6-6 and TRBJ1-5, with 9 bases fitting TRBD1. CDR1 MNHNY and CDR2 SVGAGI come from the germline V gene (reference sequence). J lost 3 bases, V lost 5 bases, and 8 bases had no gene match. The CDR3 consists of 16 residues. CDR3 nucleotide sequence: TGTGCCAGCAGTCCGGGGGGACAGGGTGACAATCAGCCCCAGCATTTT. Translated: CASSPGGQGDNQPQHF.